One sample yielded the 15 T cell receptor beta chains listed below, sequenced in a study of OX40 agonist ivuxolimab in advanced cancers. Assay used: immunoSEQ multiplex PCR; TCRdb lists only in-frame clones, some missing. The table has 50,000 to 60,000 clones, roughly nine tenths seen once; the top ten hold less than 5%. The sample consisted of CD4+ or CD8+ T cells sorted from blood, taken in a trial of the OX40 agonist ivuxolimab. Receptor source: an adult with an advanced solid tumor such as melanoma, head and neck, liver or kidney cancer.

The chain is built from TRBV27 and TRBJ2-1; perhaps D is TRBD1 or TRBD2 (5 bases each). V was trimmed by 2 bases and J by 9 bases, leaving 11 bases between them. The CDR3 length is 13 residues. In germline, CDR1 is MNHEY, CDR2 SMNVEV (reference sequence). CDR3 in DNA: TGTGCCAGCAGTTTAGGGACCCCGGGTGAGCAGTTCTTC. Encoded protein: CASSLGTPGEQFF.

As for this clone: Its ends do not fully match the called genes, so a read error is possible. The CDR3 DNA follows: TGTGCCAGCAGTTACCAGAGTGTGCTGTGGACCTTT. Its translation: CASSYQSVLWTF. The V call is TRBV6-6, the J call TRBJ1-6; unclear D gene. The CDR3 contains 12 residues. The germline V gene encodes CDR1 MNHNY and CDR2 SVGAGI (reference sequence).

This clone was seen a handful of times. This rearrangement joins TRBV28 to TRBJ2-7, with D possibly matching TRBD1 (6 bases). Trimming removed 4 bases from V and 0 bases from J, with 10 bases in between. The CDR3 contains 14 residues. The germline gives CDR1 MDHEN, CDR2 SYDVKM. The CDR3 bases are TGTGCCAGCAGTTCCCAGGGGAGCTCCTACGAGCAGTACTTC. Its translation is CASSSQGSSYEQYF.

This chain links TRBV6-5 with TRBJ2-2, with 8 bases aligning to TRBD1. The CDR3 is made up of 14 amino acids. Trimming removed 6 bases from V and 4 bases from J; junction bases left unmatched: 4. Germline V lookup: CDR1 MNHEY, CDR2 SVGAGI. The chain's CDR3 is CASSRQGLTGELFF. DNA of the CDR3: TGTGCCAGCAGCCGACAGGGGCTCACCGGGGAGCTGTTTTTT.

The sample holds a few counts of this clone. This chain uses TRBV25-1 with TRBJ2-5; D is tentatively TRBD1 or TRBD2 (5 bases each). V was pared by 7 bases and J by 5 bases, with 14 bases between. CDR3 size: 13 residues. Germline lookup yields CDR1 MGHDK and CDR2 SYGVNS. As DNA, the CDR3 is TGTGCCAGCAAAACCCGGGGCGGGGAGACCCAGTACTTC. Protein: CASKTRGGETQYF.

The rearrangement joins TRBV27 to TRBJ2-2, with TRBD2 matching 10 bases. Germline V CDR1 and CDR2: MNHEY, SMNVEV (reference sequence). CDR3 length: 15 amino acids. Losses at the gene ends were 8 bases for V and 7 bases for J; bases not matched to a gene: 10. DNA for the CDR3: TGTGCCAGCCTAGGGCTAGCGGGAGTCAGCGGGGAGCTGTTTTTT. Protein sequence: CASLGLAGVSGELFF.

The chain employs TRBV9 and TRBJ2-5; D gene unclear. V lost 3 bases, J lost 1 base, and 4 bases lay in between. The CDR3 spans 12 residues. CDR1 and CDR2 from the germline V gene are SGDLS and YYNGEE. The CDR3 DNA follows: TGTGCCAGCAGCGACTTCCAAGAGACCCAGTACTTC. Protein product: CASSDFQETQYF.

V gene TRBV19 combines with J gene TRBJ2-3, with D possibly being TRBD1 or TRBD2 (6 bases each). Germline CDR1 and CDR2: LNHDA and SQIVND (reference sequence). The CDR3 loop spans 13 amino acids. V was cut by 5 bases and J by 8 bases, with 14 bases left in between. CDR3 sequence: CASSGSGGGTQYF. The CDR3 nucleotides are TGTGCCAGTAGTGGGTCTGGAGGGGGTACGCAGTATTTT.

The chain combines TRBV5-3 with TRBJ2-1, with TRBD1 matching 9 bases. TRBV5-3 has ORF status, its function being uncertain. CDR3 size: 21 residues. V trimming: 5 bases; J trimming: 1 base; junction bases outside the gene matches: 22. The CDR3 loop reads CARSSLGGQGPPGGSYNEQFF. The CDR3 DNA reads TGTGCCAGAAGTTCCCTTGGGGGACAGGGTCCTCCGGGAGGTTCCTACAATGAGCAGTTCTTC.

The gene calls are TRBV9 and TRBJ2-3; TRBD2 aligns across 10 bases. CDR3 length: 15 amino acids. CDR1 and CDR2 from the germline V gene are SGDLS and YYNGEE. Germline trimming cut 4 bases from V and 6 bases from J; bases unmatched to any gene: 8. The CDR3 protein is CASSSQREGRDTQYF. Written as DNA, the CDR3 is TGTGCCAGCAGCTCCCAGCGGGAGGGCCGGGATACGCAGTATTTT.

The chain carries TRBV5-6 and TRBJ1-4, with D possibly being TRBD1 (6 bases). Germline CDR1 and CDR2: SGHDT and YYEEEE. Deletions cut 4 bases from V and 8 bases from J, with 27 bases between. This CDR3 is built from 18 residues. CDR3 in amino acids: CASSLEGGAVRDPEKLFF. The CDR3 region has the DNA TGTGCCAGCAGCCTGGAGGGGGGAGCCGTCAGGGACCCAGAAAAACTGTTTTTT. The full variable domain, rest sourced from reference TRBV5-6 and TRBJ1-4, is DAGVTQSPTHLIKTRGQQVTLRCSPKSGHDTVSWYQQALGQGPQFIFQYYEEEERQRGNFPDRFSGHQFPNYSSELNVNALLLGDSALYLCASSLEGGAVRDPEKLFFGSGTQLSVL.

The chain has TRBV19 and TRBJ1-2; the D gene is possibly TRBD1 (5 bases). Germline-derived CDR1 and CDR2 are LNHDA and SQIVND (reference sequence). Trimming removed 3 bases from V and 4 bases from J, with 15 bases in between. The CDR3 sequence is 15 residues long. The DNA for the CDR3 is TGTGCCAGTAGTATTTTGGAAGGGACGGTCTATGGCTACACCTTC. It translates to CASSILEGTVYGYTF. Looking up the rest from reference TRBV19 and TRBJ1-2 gives the full variable domain: DGGITQSPKYLFRKEGQNVTLSCEQNLNHDAMYWYRQDPGQGLRLIYYSQIVNDFQKGDIAEGYSVSREKKESFPLTVTSAQKNPTAFYLCASSILEGTVYGYTFGSGTRLTVV.

The chain couples TRBV28 to TRBJ2-7, with 12 bases aligning to TRBD2. Germline V lookup: CDR1 MDHEN, CDR2 SYDVKM. V shed 2 bases, J shed 7 bases, and the junction held 6 bases outside the gene matches. The CDR3 extends over 15 amino acids. The CDR3 region is CASSLGLAGGLEQYF. CDR3 sequence (DNA): TGTGCCAGCAGTTTAGGGCTAGCGGGAGGGTTAGAGCAGTACTTC.

The chain links TRBV4-2 to TRBJ1-1, with 7 bases aligning to TRBD1. V gave up 4 bases and J gave up 0 bases; unmatched junction bases: 5. This CDR3 comprises 15 residues. Germline loops: CDR1 LGHNA, CDR2 YNFKEQ. The CDR3 protein is CASSPPGQMNTEAFF. In nucleotides, the CDR3 is TGTGCCAGCAGCCCCCCGGGACAGATGAACACTGAAGCTTTCTTT.

The chain couples TRBV4-1 to TRBJ1-1; a possible D gene is TRBD1 (6 bases). Germline-derived CDR1 and CDR2 are MGHRA and YSYEKL. Trimming shortened V by 4 bases and J by 4 bases, and 16 bases separated the two germline ends. The CDR3 has 15 residues. Here the CDR3 reads CASSPSGGAGTEAFF. The CDR3 coding sequence is TGCGCCAGCAGCCCCTCTGGGGGCGCGGGCACTGAAGCTTTCTTT.